This TCR beta chain was captured in a study of T cell responses to AZD1222 COVID-19 vaccine. Notes on this clone: What it recognizes is unknown.

Germline V gene sequence: CDR1 MNHEY, CDR2 SVGEGT. J was trimmed by 1 base and V by 5 bases; bases with no gene match: 5. The CDR3 is made up of 15 amino acids. Only in-frame clones appear in the TCRdb table, and some are missing; sequencing was by immunoSEQ multiplex PCR. The sample has 200,000 to 250,000 clones, about 94% seen once. General observations from the study: An increase in Spike-specific TCR breadth and depth was observed after two AZD1222 doses. Dominant at 160-218 and 743-854, vaccine-associated CD4 TCRs also spanned spike. Baseline serostatus was positive in only six AZD1222 recipients. Donors, mostly white British, included more females; clonal diversity was possibly underestimated.

The sample here was peripheral blood, taken 28 days after the second dose of the MenACWY control vaccine. The chain employs TRBV6-2 or TRBV6-3 and TRBJ2-3; 8 bases are a match to TRBD1. This TCR derives from an adult who received the MenACWY meningococcal vaccine as a control. The CDR3 reads CASSRPGQGTDTQYF. The DNA for the CDR3 is TGTGCCAGCAGTAGACCGGGACAGGGCACAGATACGCAGTATTTT.